These 10 T cell receptor beta chains were sequenced from one sample in a study of blood T cell repertoires in COVID-19. Clones were sequenced by immunoSEQ multiplex PCR, and TCRdb holds only the in-frame ones, with some missing. The sample has about 64,000 clones, 65% to 90% seen once. Sequencing used peripheral blood. These receptors came from a woman aged 60-70 years with acute or convalescent COVID-19.

The gene calls are TRBV19 and TRBJ2-4; 7 bases line up with TRBD2. Germline assignment: CDR1 LNHDA and CDR2 SQIVND (reference sequence). The CDR3 spans 15 residues. Losses at the gene ends were 4 bases for V and 5 bases for J; bases not matched to a gene: 8. This CDR3 is CASSRGSGWENIQYF. For the CDR3, the DNA is TGTGCCAGTAGTAGAGGTAGCGGGTGGGAAAACATTCAGTACTTC.

The chain joins TRBV15 to TRBJ2-7; weak D call: TRBD2 (7 bases). CDR1 LNHNV and CDR2 YYDKDF come from the germline V gene (reference sequence). V was pared by 5 bases and J by 6 bases, with 17 bases between. The CDR3 contains 14 residues. The CDR3 protein is CATSLQRGGGEQYF. The CDR3 coding sequence is TGTGCCACCAGCCTCCAAAGAGGGGGGGGCGAGCAGTACTTC.

The rearrangement links TRBV9 to TRBJ1-2; no clear D gene. Germline V lookup: CDR1 SGDLS, CDR2 YYNGEE. Trimming took off 0 bases at V and 6 bases at J, with 21 bases between the two ends. The CDR3 is 17 residues long. This CDR3 reads CASSVGETWARLDGYTF. DNA for the CDR3: TGTGCCAGCAGCGTAGGGGAGACATGGGCGAGGTTAGATGGCTACACCTTC.

The J gene is TRBJ2-3, the V gene TRBV7-3, with D perhaps matching TRBD2 (5 bases). The V gene lost 5 bases and the J gene lost 6 bases, with 12 bases spanning the gap. This CDR3 region has 13 residues. Germline CDR1 SGHTA, CDR2 FQGTGA. The CDR3 region is CASSPDSGDTQYF. CDR3 sequence (DNA): TGTGCCAGCAGCCCGGACTCCGGGGATACGCAGTATTTT. The entire variable domain, with the rest obtained from reference TRBV7-3 and TRBJ2-3, is as follows: GAGVSQTPSNKVTEKGKYVELRCDPISGHTALYWYRQSLGQGPEFLIYFQGTGAADDSGLPNDRFFAVRPEGSVSTLKIQRTERGDSAVYLCASSPDSGDTQYFGPGTRLTVL.

The V gene is TRBV7-9, the J gene TRBJ2-2, with 9 bases fitting TRBD2. This CDR3 is built from 17 residues. Per germline, CDR1 SEHNR and CDR2 FQNEAQ (reference sequence). V shed 8 bases, J shed 6 bases, and the junction held 16 bases outside the gene matches. The CDR3 here is CASLGRGGRKTPGELFF. In DNA, the CDR3 is TGTGCCAGCCTCGGGCGGGGGGGCAGAAAGACCCCCGGGGAGCTGTTTTTT.

V gene TRBV29-1 combines with J gene TRBJ2-7, with TRBD2 matching 7 bases. The CDR3 length is 12 residues. Germline CDR1 is SQVTM and CDR2 is ANQGSEA. J was trimmed by 3 bases and V by 3 bases; bases with no gene match: 2. DNA for the CDR3: TGCAGCGTTGAGGGGAGGGACTACGAGCAGTACTTC. It encodes CSVEGRDYEQYF.

This chain links TRBV3-1 (or the pseudogene TRBV3-2) with TRBJ2-7; D may be TRBD2 (5 bases). The germline V gene has CDR1 LGHDT and CDR2 YNNKEL (reference sequence). The CDR3 extends over 14 amino acids. The V gene lost 2 bases and the J gene lost 6 bases, with 14 bases spanning the gap. CDR3 in amino acids: CASSQTDRGGEQYF. CDR3 in DNA: TGTGCCAGCAGCCAAACTGATCGGGGTGGCGAGCAGTACTTC.

This chain links TRBV29-1 with TRBJ1-1; D gene uncertain. The CDR3 is 13 residues long. Germline V CDR1 and CDR2: SQVTM, ANQGSEA. V lost 5 bases to trimming and J lost 1 base, with 11 bases between them. CDR3 nucleotide sequence: TGCAGCGTTCCCGGGGTCACGAACACTGAAGCTTTCTTT. Translated, it gives CSVPGVTNTEAFF.

A single count supports this clone. V and J are TRBV7-6 and TRBJ1-2; 8 nucleotides match TRBD1. The germline gives CDR1 SGHVS, CDR2 FNYEAQ. V trimming: 1 base; J trimming: 2 bases; junction bases outside the gene matches: 9. This CDR3 is 17 amino acids long. CDR3 sequence reads: CASSLDGRGLGNYGYTF. Written as DNA, the CDR3 is TGTGCCAGCAGCTTAGATGGCAGGGGGCTTGGGAACTATGGCTACACCTTC.

This rearrangement joins TRBV5-1 to TRBJ2-7; tentatively, D is TRBD2 (5 bases). The germline CDR1 and CDR2 sequences are SGHRS and YFSETQ. The germline V and J ends were trimmed by 4 bases and 2 bases, with 13 bases remaining between them. The CDR3 totals 14 residues. CDR3 coding DNA: TGCGCCAGCAGCGAGGCAGTCGGGGCCTACGAGCAGTACTTC. Its translation is CASSEAVGAYEQYF.